Following are 20 T cell receptor beta chains from one sample sequenced in a study of shared clonotypes between healthy human individuals. Method: immunoSEQ multiplex PCR; TCRdb's copy keeps in-frame clones and lacks some. The repertoire holds some 2,000,000 clones, with approximately 96% as singletons. The source material was naive CD4+ T cells sorted from blood. Subset reported: CD45RA+ positively selected. The receptors come from a man aged 18 to 35 in good health.

The chain joins TRBV25-1 to TRBJ2-7, with 9 bases identical to TRBD2. Looked up from germline, CDR1 is MGHDK and CDR2 is SYGVNS. This CDR3 has 14 residues. With 6 bases clipped from V and 0 bases from J, the junction kept 3 bases outside the gene matches. In DNA, the CDR3 is TGTGCCAGCAGCGGGACTAGCTTCTCCTACGAGCAGTACTTC. Its protein product is CASSGTSFSYEQYF.

This chain links TRBV6-1 with TRBJ2-7; D is unresolved. The CDR3 covers 12 residues. Germline CDR1 MNHNS, CDR2 SASEGT. V was cut by 6 bases and J by 0 bases, with 6 bases left in between. The CDR3 DNA sequence: TGTGCCAGCAGCCAGAGCTCCTACGAGCAGTACTTC. Amino acid sequence: CASSQSSYEQYF.

V and J are TRBV30 and TRBJ1-2; D is unresolved. Trimming pared 3 bases from V and 4 bases from J, leaving 12 bases between. CDR1 is GTSNPN and CDR2 is SVGIG in the germline V gene (reference sequence). The CDR3 is 13 residues long. CDR3 sequence: CAWSRTDIYGYTF. The CDR3 DNA is TGTGCCTGGAGCAGGACCGACATCTATGGCTACACCTTC.

The V call is TRBV2, the J call TRBJ1-2; D remains ambiguous. The germline V and J ends were trimmed by 3 bases and 3 bases, with 14 bases remaining between them. Germline-derived CDR1 and CDR2 are SNHLY and FYNNEI. The CDR3 runs to 15 residues. The CDR3 reads CASSEWPVSYYGYTF. CDR3 sequence (DNA): TGTGCCAGCAGTGAGTGGCCAGTATCGTACTATGGCTACACCTTC.

V gene TRBV15 combines with J gene TRBJ1-3, with D hard to call. V lost 2 bases, J lost 0 bases, and 5 bases lay in between. The CDR3 runs 14 residues. Germline V gives CDR1 LNHNV, CDR2 YYDKDF (reference sequence). In DNA form, the CDR3 reads TGTGCCACCAGCAGACCCAGCTCTGGAAACACCATATATTTT. Amino acids: CATSRPSSGNTIYF.

J is TRBJ2-3 and V is TRBV7-8; 9 bases are shared with TRBD1. Germline V gene sequence: CDR1 SGHVS, CDR2 FQNEAQ. After removal of 5 bases from V and 3 bases from J, the junction contained 6 bases not matched to a gene. The CDR3 length is 15 residues. The CDR3 region has the DNA TGTGCCAGCAGCGTACAGGGGGCGAAGACAGATACGCAGTATTTT. Protein: CASSVQGAKTDTQYF.

The chain has TRBV27 and TRBJ2-2; 11 bases are a match to TRBD1. CDR3 length: 16 amino acids. The junction had 1 base not matched to a gene; V was cut back by 4 bases and J by 0 bases. Germline V lookup: CDR1 MNHEY, CDR2 SMNVEV (reference sequence). The CDR3: CASSSGQGANTGELFF. Written as DNA, the CDR3 is TGTGCCAGCAGTTCGGGACAGGGGGCGAACACCGGGGAGCTGTTTTTT.

Comments on this clone: A read error may account for a junction end that differs from germline. The chain is built from TRBV5-1 and TRBJ2-7, with a possible D match to TRBD1 (6 bases). Germline values: CDR1 SGHRS, CDR2 YFSETQ. CDR3 length: 12 residues. The CDR3 region has the DNA TGCGCCAGCAGCTCGGAGGTGGGGGCATCGAACTTC. Its translation: CASSSEVGASNF.

The chain combines TRBV6-1 with TRBJ2-7, with no clear D. The ends were cut back, 4 bases at V and 3 bases at J, with 10 bases in the middle. Germline lookup yields CDR1 MNHNS and CDR2 SASEGT. The CDR3 sequence is 13 residues long. The CDR3 loop is CASSGRVHYEQYF. As DNA, the CDR3 is TGTGCCAGCAGTGGCCGGGTGCACTACGAGCAGTACTTC.

The chain has TRBV6-5 and TRBJ2-3, with D unclear. The CDR3 is made up of 14 amino acids. Trimming stripped 6 bases from V and 6 bases from J, with 16 bases between. From germline, CDR1 is MNHEY and CDR2 SVGAGI. The CDR3 DNA reads as TGTGCCAGCAGAAGAACTCCTTGGTCTGATACGCAGTATTTT. Its translation: CASRRTPWSDTQYF.

V is TRBV28 and J is TRBJ1-2; TRBD1 matches 8 bases. V shed 7 bases, J shed 6 bases, and the junction held 7 bases outside the gene matches. Germline V CDR1 and CDR2: MDHEN, SYDVKM. This CDR3 is built from 13 residues. The chain's CDR3 is CASTETGVDGYTF. The CDR3 DNA sequence: TGTGCCAGCACCGAGACAGGGGTGGATGGCTACACCTTC.

This chain links TRBV6-1 with TRBJ2-7; TRBD1 is a possible D gene (6 bases). The germline gives CDR1 MNHNS, CDR2 SASEGT. Trimming left V 5 bases short and J 3 bases short, with 14 bases between. CDR3 length: 14 residues. CDR3 nucleotide sequence: TGTGCCAGCAGTCCCCAGGGGTATCACTACGAGCAGTACTTC. Translated, it gives CASSPQGYHYEQYF.

This clone was recorded once. Other DNA sequences in the sample encode the same CDR3. J is TRBJ1-1 and V is TRBV19; TRBD1 matches at 8 bases. The CDR3 spans 14 residues. The germline V gene encodes CDR1 LNHDA and CDR2 SQIVND (reference sequence). Losses at the gene ends were 3 bases for V and 5 bases for J; bases not matched to a gene: 5. The CDR3 region has the DNA TGTGCCAGTAGTATCCAGGGGGCAGGGACTGAAGCTTTCTTT. It specifies CASSIQGAGTEAFF. The full variable domain, rest sourced from reference TRBV19 and TRBJ1-1, is DGGITQSPKYLFRKEGQNVTLSCEQNLNHDAMYWYRQDPGQGLRLIYYSQIVNDFQKGDIAEGYSVSREKKESFPLTVTSAQKNPTAFYLCASSIQGAGTEAFFGQGTRLTVV.

This clone was counted once. The genes are TRBV28 and TRBJ1-1; D unclear. CDR1 is MDHEN and CDR2 is SYDVKM in the germline V gene. V lost 8 bases and J 7 bases, leaving 17 bases between the germline ends. The CDR3 is 13 amino acids. CDR3 DNA: TGTGCCAGCCGCTCCCTTGGAGGTGGTGAAGCTTTCTTT. Protein: CASRSLGGGEAFF.

The rearrangement links TRBV2 to TRBJ2-2; the D gene is possibly TRBD1 (6 bases). The CDR3 is 16 residues long. Germline CDR1 and CDR2: SNHLY and FYNNEI. The germline V and J ends were trimmed by 7 bases and 4 bases, with 19 bases remaining between them. In DNA, the CDR3 is TGTGCCAGCAACCCACAGGGCGCGCGGACCACCGGGGAGCTGTTTTTT. The encoded protein is CASNPQGARTTGELFF. Full variable domain (rest looked up from reference TRBV2 and TRBJ2-2): EPEVTQTPSHQVTQMGQEVILRCVPISNHLYFYWYRQILGQKVEFLVSFYNNEISEKSEIFDDQFSVERPDGSNFTLKIRSTKLEDSAMYFCASNPQGARTTGELFFGEGSRLTVL.

This chain uses TRBV27 with TRBJ1-4; D may be TRBD1 (6 bases). The germline gives CDR1 MNHEY, CDR2 SMNVEV (reference sequence). The CDR3 has 15 residues. Deletions cut 6 bases from V and 2 bases from J, with 13 bases between. The CDR3 region has the DNA TGTGCCAGCAGGAGGGGGGCGATCACTAATGAAAAACTGTTTTTT. This gives the protein CASRRGAITNEKLFF.

The gene calls are TRBV4-3 and TRBJ2-6, with TRBD1 matching 11 bases. The trim removed 0 bases at V and 3 bases at J, leaving 10 bases unmatched. Looked up from germline, CDR1 is LGHNA and CDR2 is YSLEER. The CDR3 covers 20 residues. The CDR3 DNA is TGCGCCAGCAGCCAAGATGCCTGGACAGGGGGCCGGGTTGGGGCCAACGTCCTGACTTTC. It encodes CASSQDAWTGGRVGANVLTF.

The chain is built from TRBV2 and TRBJ2-5; D not certain. The CDR3 has 15 residues. Per the germline V gene, CDR1 is SNHLY and CDR2 is FYNNEI. V dropped 4 bases and J dropped 5 bases, with 17 bases sitting between them. The CDR3 nucleotides are TGTGCCAGCAGTGGGTCCGAGGCCTTACGGGAGACCCAGTACTTC. Its protein is CASSGSEALRETQYF. Full variable domain (rest looked up from reference TRBV2 and TRBJ2-5): EPEVTQTPSHQVTQMGQEVILRCVPISNHLYFYWYRQILGQKVEFLVSFYNNEISEKSEIFDDQFSVERPDGSNFTLKIRSTKLEDSAMYFCASSGSEALRETQYFGPGTRLLVL.

The V gene is TRBV6-1, the J gene TRBJ1-5; D is undetermined. This CDR3 has 15 amino acids. The germline CDR1 and CDR2 sequences are MNHNS and SASEGT. The ends were cut back, 1 base at V and 2 bases at J, with 9 bases in the middle. DNA for the CDR3: TGTGCCAGCAGTGAAGGTGGATTCGGCAATCAGCCCCAGCATTTT. It translates to CASSEGGFGNQPQHF.

This chain connects TRBV5-1 to TRBJ1-6; 7 bases fit TRBD1. The CDR3 runs to 14 residues. Germline assignment: CDR1 SGHRS and CDR2 YFSETQ. Germline trimming cut 4 bases from V and 9 bases from J; bases unmatched to any gene: 7. CDR3 protein: CASSGGTDRSPLHF. The CDR3, as DNA: TGCGCCAGCAGCGGGGGGACAGACCGTTCACCCCTCCACTTT.